This T cell receptor beta chain was sequenced in a study of siplizumab effects on memory and regulatory T cells. This clone has only one observation. V shed 7 bases and J 4 bases; nucleotides not matched to a gene: 12. Germline CDR1 LNHNV, CDR2 YYDKDF (reference sequence). The CDR3 loop spans 16 amino acids. Profiling relied on immunoSEQ multiplex PCR, and the TCRdb table lists in-frame clones only, not all of them. This table holds 90,000 to 140,000 clones, 85% to 95% found once. The gene calls are TRBV15 and TRBJ2-1, with 8 bases fitting TRBD2. Sequenced material: CD4+ T cells sorted from blood. The receptor's source is a human donor in good health. The CDR3 region has the DNA TGTGCCACCACCCCTCGAGGACTAGCTTTTTACAATGAGCAGTTCTTC. Its translation is CATTPRGLAFYNEQFF.